The rows below give T cell receptor beta chains drawn from one sample of a study of shared clonotypes between healthy human individuals. Assay: immunoSEQ multiplex PCR; the TCRdb copy retains only in-frame clones and omits some. The data show about 2.2 million clones, around 95% seen once. The sequenced sample consisted of naive CD8+ T cells from PBMCs. All receptors derive from a young man in good health. Some clones in this sample may be carry-over from other donors' samples. CDR3s include the opening cysteine and the closing phenylalanine or tryptophan. The order of the fields is clone size, D gene, V gene, J gene, CDR3 length, CDR3 DNA, CDR3 protein. The D gene is left open where the match is weak. The listing skips clone size in some rows; elsewhere it reads once, few, many or a size class.

abundance: NA
d_gene: TRBD2
v_gene: TRBV9
j_gene: TRBJ2-6
len: 18
CDR3nt: TGTGCCAGCAGCTTTCCCTTCAGCGGGAGACGTGGGGCCAACGTCCTGACTTTC
CDR3aa: CASSFPFSGRRGANVLTF

abundance: NA
d_gene: TRBD1
v_gene: TRBV7-9
j_gene: TRBJ2-5
len: 17
CDR3nt: TGTGCCAGCAGCTCCCCCCTTACGGCGACAGGGGAAGAGACCCAGTACTTC
CDR3aa: CASSSPLTATGEETQYF

abundance: NA
d_gene: TRBD2
v_gene: TRBV11-3
j_gene: TRBJ2-3
len: 14
CDR3nt: TGTGCCAGCAGCTTAGACGGGAGGCCAGATACGCAGTATTTT
CDR3aa: CASSLDGRPDTQYF

abundance: NA
d_gene: NA
v_gene: TRBV11-2
j_gene: TRBJ2-1
len: 16
CDR3nt: TGTGCCAGCAGCTTAGGGACTACGAGCTCCTACAATGAGCAGTTCTTC
CDR3aa: CASSLGTTSSYNEQFF

abundance: NA
d_gene: TRBD2
v_gene: TRBV4-1
j_gene: TRBJ2-1
len: 17
CDR3nt: TGCGCCAGCAGCCAAGATCAAGCTAGCGGGGCCTACAATGAGCAGTTCTTC
CDR3aa: CASSQDQASGAYNEQFF

abundance: NA
d_gene: NA
v_gene: TRBV28
j_gene: TRBJ2-5
len: 15
CDR3nt: TGTGCCAGCAGTTTATTTCGGGACGCACAAGAGACCCAGTACTTC
CDR3aa: CASSLFRDAQETQYF

abundance: NA
d_gene: NA
v_gene: TRBV11-2
j_gene: TRBJ2-3
len: 15
CDR3nt: TGTGCCAGCAGTCGCGGTCCGAACGCGGCAGATACGCAGTATTTT
CDR3aa: CASSRGPNAADTQYF

abundance: once
d_gene: NA
v_gene: TRBV7-9
j_gene: TRBJ2-5
len: 11
CDR3nt: TGTGCCAACGACTATTCGGAGACCCAGTACTTC
CDR3aa: CANDYSETQYF

abundance: NA
d_gene: NA
v_gene: TRBV30
j_gene: TRBJ1-6
len: 13
CDR3nt: TGTGCCTGGAGTGATGTTGTGGATTCACCCCTCCACTTT
CDR3aa: CAWSDVVDSPLHF

abundance: NA
d_gene: NA
v_gene: TRBV28
j_gene: TRBJ2-7
len: 15
CDR3nt: TGTGCCAGCAGTTTCTCGACCGGATTGAAACGGGAGCAGTACTTC
CDR3aa: CASSFSTGLKREQYF

abundance: NA
d_gene: NA
v_gene: TRBV28
j_gene: TRBJ1-5
len: 15
CDR3nt: TGTGCCAGCAGTTCATCCGGGACGGTTGATCAGCCCCAGCATTTT
CDR3aa: CASSSSGTVDQPQHF

abundance: NA
d_gene: NA
v_gene: TRBV6-1
j_gene: TRBJ1-2
len: 11
CDR3nt: TGTGCCAGCAGGGACTCTTATGGCTACACCTTC
CDR3aa: CASRDSYGYTF

abundance: NA
d_gene: TRBD2
v_gene: TRBV4-3
j_gene: TRBJ2-7
len: 15
CDR3nt: TGCGCCAGCAGCCAAGAACGAGCGGGAGGGTACGAGCAGTACTTC
CDR3aa: CASSQERAGGYEQYF